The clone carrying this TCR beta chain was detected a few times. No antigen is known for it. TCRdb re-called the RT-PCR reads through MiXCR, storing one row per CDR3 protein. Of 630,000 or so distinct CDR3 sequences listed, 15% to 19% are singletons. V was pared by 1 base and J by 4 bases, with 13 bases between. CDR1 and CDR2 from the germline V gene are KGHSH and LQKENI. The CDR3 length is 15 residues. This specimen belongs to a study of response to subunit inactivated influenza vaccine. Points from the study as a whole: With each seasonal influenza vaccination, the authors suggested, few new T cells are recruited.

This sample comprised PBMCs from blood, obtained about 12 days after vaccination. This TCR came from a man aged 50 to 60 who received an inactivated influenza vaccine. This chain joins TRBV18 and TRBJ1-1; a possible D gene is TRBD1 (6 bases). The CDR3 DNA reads TGTGCCAGCTCACCACTCAAGGGGGGATTCACTGAAGCTTTCTTT. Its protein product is CASSPLKGGFTEAFF.